This record covers a single T cell receptor (beta chain). No antigen is known for it. This table comes from immunoSEQ multiplex PCR, and its TCRdb copy is limited to in-frame clones, with some not included. The table lists 400,000 to 450,000 clones, about nine tenths of them singletons. The data were taken from a study of Ad26.COV2.S vaccination and SARS-CoV-2 variants. Study at large: The COV1001 Ad26.COV2.S trial arm included the donor. Findings of the study overall: Possibly, TCR breadth and depth analyses underestimated total T cell responses.

Trimming shortened V by 4 bases and J by 3 bases, and 18 bases separated the two germline ends. The CDR3 contains 16 residues. Germline CDR1 and CDR2: ENHRY and SYGVKD. As for treatment: roughly 19 received Ad26.COV2.S at low or high dose, single or two shots; about 5 received placebo; per-sample allocation not given. Sample collection was performed on day 63 after the first vaccine or placebo injection. Boston supplied an adult donor aged 18-55 years. SARS-CoV-2 spike from the Wuhan strain was encoded by the vaccine, an Ad26 vector. Source: peripheral blood, taken in a trial of Ad26.COV2.S vaccine versus placebo. The rearrangement joins TRBV10-3 to TRBJ1-1; TRBD1 is a possible D gene (6 bases). This TCR was sampled from a person aged 18-60 years who received the Ad26.COV2.S COVID-19 vaccine or a placebo. The CDR3 reads CAISVLQGPRYTEAFF. The CDR3 bases are TGTGCCATCAGTGTGCTACAGGGTCCTCGGTACACTGAAGCTTTCTTT.